Reported below is one T cell receptor (beta chain). The antigen remains undetermined. One end of the junction fails to match germline, which may point to a read error. The repertoire was sequenced with immunoSEQ multiplex PCR; TCRdb's copy has only in-frame clones and lacks some. The data contain about 94,000 clones, over 75% of them singletons. Healthy donors had no documented immune events, such as infections, while sampled. The record originates from a study of identifying expanded T cells in peripheral blood. General observations from the study: Over approximately two and four weeks, about 15 and 18 clones changed, versus more than 1 between replicates. Approximately two-week clone count variance significantly increased as total template count grew.

The TCR sequence derives from a person aged 18-70 years in good health. Sequenced: blood.

This chain's CDR3 is CASSLATSGALDF. DNA of the CDR3: TGTGCCAGCAGCTTAGCGACTAGCGGAGCCTTGGACTTC. This sequence joins TRBV7-2 and TRBJ2-7; 9 bases map to TRBD2. Germline V gene lookup returns CDR1 SGHTA and CDR2 FQGNSA. The CDR3 runs 13 residues.